This T cell receptor beta chain was found in a study of ipilimumab plus nivolumab after autologous stem cell transplantation. Study context: Patients received a median of about five ipilimumab and about 8 nivolumab doses. The myeloma group: high-risk transplant-naive, or relapse within 3 years after first autologous transplant.

Germline CDR1 and CDR2: KGHSH and LQKENI. The length of the CDR3 is 14 residues. V gave up 3 bases and J gave up 5 bases, with 11 bases separating them. Data came from immunoSEQ multiplex PCR; TCRdb stores just in-frame clones and leaves some out. The table includes some 45,000 clones, about 88% detected once. Starting 14 to 28 days after autologous transplant, ipilimumab 1 mg/kg was given. The source was PBMCs, collected in a trial of ipilimumab plus nivolumab as post-transplant consolidation. The J gene is TRBJ1-5, the V gene TRBV18; D possibly corresponds to TRBD1 (5 bases). This TCR came from a male donor with multiple myeloma. In nucleotides, the CDR3 is TGTGCCAGCTCACCTACAGGAGGCGATCAGCCCCAGCATTTT. Encoded protein: CASSPTGGDQPQHF. The whole variable domain, filled in from reference TRBV18 and TRBJ1-5, reads NAGVMQNPRHLVRRRGQEARLRCSPMKGHSHVYWYRQLPEEGLKFMVYLQKENIIDESGMPKERFSAEFPKEGPSILRIQQVVRGDSAAYFCASSPTGGDQPQHFGDGTRLSIL.